The 18 T cell receptor beta chains below all came from one sample that was sequenced in a study of Ad26.COV2.S vaccination and SARS-CoV-2 variants. Libraries were prepared by immunoSEQ multiplex PCR; TCRdb keeps only in-frame clonotypes and omits some of them. Counted here are 500,000 or so clones, around nine tenths occurring once; the ten biggest clones make up roughly 12%. The sample's treatment: approximately 18 received Ad26.COV2.S at low or high dose, single or two shots; roughly five received placebo; per-sample allocation not given. Each sample was drawn 63 days after the first injection (of vaccine or placebo). The sequences come from peripheral blood, collected in a trial of Ad26.COV2.S vaccine versus placebo. Every receptor here comes from a person between 18 and 60 years old who received the Ad26.COV2.S COVID-19 vaccine or a placebo.

The chain joins TRBV10-1 to TRBJ1-4, with D hard to call. The ends were cut back, 8 bases at V and 2 bases at J, with 18 bases in the middle. The CDR3 runs 16 residues. Germline CDR1 and CDR2: WNHNN and SYGVQD (reference sequence). The CDR3 spells CASGTAPGFTNEKLFF. CDR3 in DNA: TGCGCCAGCGGCACCGCGCCCGGGTTTACTAATGAAAAACTGTTTTTT.

This clone has just one count. This chain uses TRBV27 with TRBJ1-2; 9 bases are shared with TRBD1. The germline gives CDR1 MNHEY, CDR2 SMNVEV (reference sequence). Trimming cost V 4 bases and J 8 bases; bases outside gene matches: 5. The CDR3 extends over 13 amino acids. CDR3 DNA: TGTGCCAGCAGTTCGACAGGGGGTTTCGGCTACACCTTC. It codes for CASSSTGGFGYTF.

The chain has TRBV19 and TRBJ2-7, with a weak D call TRBD1 (6 bases). Trimming removed 5 bases at V and 4 bases at J, with 15 bases between. The CDR3 covers 14 residues. Germline loops: CDR1 LNHDA, CDR2 SQIVND (reference sequence). DNA for the CDR3: TGTGCCAGTAGTCTACAGGGTAGATTGTACGAGCAGTACTTC. It codes for CASSLQGRLYEQYF.

The chain is built from TRBV19 and TRBJ2-5; D is unclear. Germline CDR1 reads LNHDA; CDR2 reads SQIVND (reference sequence). This CDR3 spans 14 amino acids. Trimming cost V 1 base and J 0 bases, with 6 bases left between them. The CDR3 DNA follows: TGTGCCAGTAGTATAGGGCAGTACCAAGAGACCCAGTACTTC. It codes for CASSIGQYQETQYF.

The rearrangement uses TRBV6-5 and TRBJ2-1; 12 nucleotides align to TRBD2. Germline V gene lookup returns CDR1 MNHEY and CDR2 SVGAGI. The CDR3 length is 15 residues. Trimming took 5 bases from V and 8 from J; bases not matched to a gene: 7. CDR3 nucleotide sequence: TGTGCCAGCAGTAGACTAGCGGGAGAGGTCGATGAGCAGTTCTTC. It is translated as CASSRLAGEVDEQFF.

The chain joins TRBV30 to TRBJ1-1; a possible D gene is TRBD1 (5 bases). The CDR3 runs 15 residues. Germline V gives CDR1 GTSNPN, CDR2 SVGIG (reference sequence). Trimming took off 2 bases at V and 8 bases at J, with 21 bases between the two ends. The CDR3 DNA reads TGTGCCTGGAGTACCGGGGGGGTCCTGATGGACGAAGCTTTCTTT. Residues: CAWSTGGVLMDEAFF.

The chain combines TRBV10-3 with TRBJ1-3; D might be TRBD1 (5 bases). Germline values: CDR1 ENHRY, CDR2 SYGVKD. The V and J ends lost 8 bases and 2 bases respectively, with 19 bases between them. The CDR3 has 16 amino acids. CDR3 nucleotides: TGTGCCATCGGAAAGACAGTGGTTCCCCCTGGAAACACCATATATTTT. Translation: CAIGKTVVPPGNTIYF.

This rearrangement joins TRBV7-9 to TRBJ1-3; 9 nucleotides align to TRBD1. The ends lost 5 bases at V and 4 bases at J; junction bases unmatched: 12. Germline-derived CDR1 and CDR2 are SEHNR and FQNEAQ (reference sequence). CDR3 size: 17 residues. CDR3 nucleotide sequence: TGTGCCAGCAGCCCGACAGGGGGGGGGCCGTTCGGAAACACCATATATTTT. As protein: CASSPTGGGPFGNTIYF. Looking up the rest from reference TRBV7-9 and TRBJ1-3 gives the full variable domain: DTGVSQNPRHKITKRGQNVTFRCDPISEHNRLYWYRQTLGQGPEFLTYFQNEAQLEKSRLLSDRFSAERPKGSFSTLEIQRTEQGDSAMYLCASSPTGGGPFGNTIYFGEGSWLTVV.

The chain recombines TRBV30 with TRBJ1-1; D gene uncertain. The CDR3 is 11 residues long. The V end was cut by 3 bases, the J end by 8 bases, with 10 bases between. Per germline, CDR1 GTSNPN and CDR2 SVGIG (reference sequence). The chain's CDR3 is CAWSMGGEAFF. The DNA of the CDR3 is TGTGCCTGGAGCATGGGCGGGGAAGCTTTCTTT.

The table lists this clone with a few counts. The chain joins TRBV28 to TRBJ2-7; the match to TRBD1 covers 7 bases. Germline loops: CDR1 MDHEN, CDR2 SYDVKM. V dropped 8 bases and J dropped 3; count of bases not matched to a gene: 4. The length of the CDR3 is 12 residues. CDR3 loop: CASSGQFYEQYF. The CDR3 DNA sequence: TGTGCCAGCTCGGGACAGTTCTACGAGCAGTACTTC. Supplemented by reference TRBV28 and TRBJ2-7, the full variable domain reads DVKVTQSSRYLVKRTGEKVFLECVQDMDHENMFWYRQDPGLGLRLIYFSYDVKMKEKGDIPEGYSVSREKKERFSLILESASTNQTSMYLCASSGQFYEQYFGPGTRLTVT.

The chain combines TRBV9 with TRBJ2-1; maybe TRBD2 (6 bases). Trimming took 7 bases from V and 3 from J, leaving 20 bases between them. CDR1 is SGDLS and CDR2 is YYNGEE in the germline V gene. The CDR3 runs to 16 residues. CDR3 sequence reads: CASLPRERRFYNEQFF. CDR3 DNA: TGTGCCAGCCTCCCCCGGGAGCGGAGGTTCTACAATGAGCAGTTCTTC.

The V gene is TRBV27, the J gene TRBJ2-1, with D possibly called TRBD1 or TRBD2 (5 bases each). V shed 2 bases and J shed 0 bases, with 11 bases lying between them. This CDR3 comprises 16 residues. CDR1 and CDR2 from the germline V gene are MNHEY and SMNVEV (reference sequence). The CDR3 bases are TGTGCCAGCAGTTTAGGGGGTCAGGGCTCCTACAATGAGCAGTTCTTC. Translated: CASSLGGQGSYNEQFF.

The chain is built from TRBV29-1 and TRBJ1-2, with a possible D match to TRBD1 (6 bases). Germline CDR1 reads SQVTM; CDR2 reads ANQGSEA. Trimming stripped 6 bases from V and 0 bases from J, with 11 bases between. The CDR3 loop spans 13 amino acids. CDR3 protein: CSVDNRANYGYTF. The CDR3 nucleotides are TGCAGCGTCGACAACAGGGCTAACTATGGCTACACCTTC. The variable domain in full, with the rest retrieved from reference TRBV29-1 and TRBJ1-2, is SAVISQKPSRDICQRGTSLTIQCQVDSQVTMMFWYRQQPGQSLTLIATANQGSEATYESGFVIDKFPISRPNLTFSTLTVSNMSPEDSSIYLCSVDNRANYGYTFGSGTRLTVV.

This chain uses TRBV7-9 with TRBJ2-1; tentatively, D is TRBD2 (6 bases). V lost 1 base and J 1 base, leaving 11 bases between the germline ends. Germline assignment: CDR1 SEHNR and CDR2 FQNEAQ (reference sequence). This CDR3 has 16 amino acids. The CDR3 reads CASSLEGGRSYNEQFF. The CDR3 bases are TGTGCCAGCAGCTTAGAGGGAGGCCGGTCCTACAATGAGCAGTTCTTC.

This clone was seen once. The chain links TRBV7-2 to TRBJ2-6; D might be TRBD2 (5 bases). CDR3 length equals 16 residues. The germline V and J ends were trimmed by 6 bases and 0 bases, with 12 bases remaining between them. Looked up from germline, CDR1 is SGHTA and CDR2 is FQGNSA. The CDR3 loop is CASRTGRGSGANVLTF. The DNA of the CDR3 is TGTGCCAGCAGGACCGGACGGGGCTCTGGGGCCAACGTCCTGACTTTC. Using reference TRBV7-2 and TRBJ2-6 for the parts outside the CDR3, the full variable domain is GAGVSQSPSNKVTEKGKDVELRCDPISGHTALYWYRQSLGQGLEFLIYFQGNSAPDKSGLPSDRFSAERTGGSVSTLTIQRTQQEDSAVYLCASRTGRGSGANVLTFGAGSRLTVL.

The V and J genes are TRBV28 and TRBJ2-7; D gene uncertain. The germline gives CDR1 MDHEN, CDR2 SYDVKM. Trimming left V 5 bases short and J 4 bases short, with 12 bases between. The CDR3 is made up of 13 amino acids. The CDR3 sequence is CASSPTDRYEQYF. Written as DNA, the CDR3 is TGTGCCAGCAGTCCCACGGACCGATACGAGCAGTACTTC.

This chain uses TRBV5-4 with TRBJ2-1; D remains ambiguous. V was shortened by 3 bases and J by 6 bases, with 10 bases between the two germline ends. The CDR3 sequence is 13 residues long. Looked up from germline, CDR1 is SGHNT and CDR2 is YYREEE (reference sequence). CDR3 sequence reads: CASSSGLVNEQFF. CDR3 in DNA: TGTGCCAGCAGCTCTGGGTTGGTCAATGAGCAGTTCTTC.

The table lists this clone with a count of one. V gene TRBV5-1 combines with J gene TRBJ2-1; 9 bases fit TRBD2. CDR1 and CDR2 (germline): SGHRS, YFSETQ. This CDR3 contains 15 residues. V was pared by 2 bases and J by 7 bases, with 7 bases of the junction left unmatched. The CDR3 protein is CASSFLAGVENEQFF. The CDR3 DNA follows: TGCGCCAGCAGCTTCTTAGCGGGAGTTGAGAATGAGCAGTTCTTC.